A selection of T cell receptor beta chains follows, all from one sample in a study of spatial heterogeneity in lung cancer. MiXCR, run by TCRdb on the 5' RACE reads, gives a single entry per CDR3 protein. The table has about 86,000 distinct CDR3 sequences, roughly 12% seen once; the top ten hold 3.5% to 5.5%. The material sequenced was PBMCs, taken at surgery. The receptors were sampled from a male donor with early-stage non-small cell lung cancer. Both conserved end residues are part of each CDR3. The order of the fields is clone size, D gene, J gene, V gene, CDR3 protein, CDR3 DNA. D genes are given only for firm matches. Clone sizes are given selectively: once, few, many, or a class where the clone is expanded.

>NA|NA|TRBJ1-2|TRBV6-1
CASSEAGGQKDGYTF
TGTGCCAGCAGTGAAGCGGGGGGACAAAAGGATGGCTACACCTTC
>many|TRBD1|TRBJ1-4|TRBV27
CASSLEKTGGGKKLFF
TGTGCCAGCAGTCTGGAGAAGACAGGGGGCGGAAAAAAACTGTTTTTT
>NA|NA|TRBJ2-1|TRBV3-1
CASSQDCQPWNEQFF
TGTGCCAGCAGCCAAGACTGCCAACCATGGAATGAGCAGTTCTTC
>NA|TRBD1|TRBJ2-5|TRBV11-2
CASSNWDRTQETQYF
TGTGCCAGCAGTAACTGGGACAGGACCCAAGAGACCCAGTACTTC
>NA|NA|TRBJ2-7|TRBV6-1
CASSGGVSSYEQYF
TGTGCCAGCAGTGGGGGGGTAAGCTCCTACGAGCAGTACTTC
>many|NA|TRBJ1-1|TRBV28
CASTLDRPNTEAFF
TGTGCCAGCACCTTGGACAGACCGAACACTGAAGCTTTCTTT
>few|TRBD2|TRBJ2-2|TRBV30
CAWSVGTRGGGELFF
TGTGCCTGGAGTGTGGGGACTAGAGGAGGCGGGGAGCTGTTTTTT
>few|NA|TRBJ2-5|TRBV5-1
CASAIGVAAIQETQYF
TGCGCCAGCGCCATAGGAGTAGCGGCCATCCAAGAGACCCAGTACTTC
>NA|TRBD1|TRBJ2-1|TRBV12-3/TRBV12-4
CASSFERGLDEQFF
TGTGCCAGCAGTTTTGAAAGGGGGCTCGATGAGCAGTTCTTC
>NA|NA|TRBJ2-6|TRBV7-2
CASSTNWAGANVLTF
TGTGCCAGCAGCACCAACTGGGCTGGGGCCAACGTCCTGACTTTC
>medium-sized|TRBD2|TRBJ2-2|TRBV2
CASRRAREAGELFF
TGTGCCAGCAGACGAGCTCGGGAGGCCGGGGAGCTGTTTTTT
>many|NA|TRBJ1-1|TRBV20-1
CSARGGPGGNTEAFF
TGCAGTGCTAGAGGCGGGCCGGGGGGGAACACTGAAGCTTTCTTT
>NA|NA|TRBJ1-1|TRBV5-1
CASSGGPQDFMNTEAFF
TGCGCCAGCAGCGGGGGACCCCAAGACTTTATGAACACTGAAGCTTTCTTT
>NA|NA|TRBJ1-1|TRBV12-3/TRBV12-4
CASSLMAGNTEAFF
TGTGCCAGCAGTTTAATGGCAGGTAACACTGAAGCTTTCTTT
>NA|NA|TRBJ1-2|TRBV29-1
CSVGRRIGDGYTF
TGCAGCGTTGGCCGGAGAATAGGCGATGGCTACACCTTC
>NA|TRBD2|TRBJ2-7|TRBV6-6
CASSADSGRVNF
TGTGCCAGCAGTGCCGATAGCGGGAGAGTAAACTTC
>NA|TRBD2|TRBJ2-3|TRBV7-3
CASSSRLAGDTDTQYF
TGTGCCAGCAGCTCCAGACTAGCGGGGGATACAGATACGCAGTATTTT
>NA|NA|TRBJ1-2|TRBV5-1
CASSPGTPTHGYTF
TGCGCCAGCAGCCCCGGGACCCCGACCCATGGCTACACCTTC
>NA|NA|TRBJ2-7|TRBV20-1
CSARSRSRDGTPSYEQYF
TGCAGTGCTAGATCTCGGAGTCGGGACGGGACCCCATCCTACGAGCAGTACTTC
>few|NA|TRBJ1-6|TRBV27
CATGMVGPPLHF
TGTGCCACCGGGATGGTCGGGCCACCCCTCCACTTT
>many|TRBD2|TRBJ2-5|TRBV29-1
CSVWRGGETQYF
TGCAGCGTCTGGCGGGGGGGCGAGACCCAGTACTTC
>NA|TRBD1|TRBJ1-1|TRBV6-1
CASSETGMAEAFF
TGTGCCAGCAGTGAGACAGGGATGGCTGAAGCTTTCTTT
>few|NA|TRBJ1-2|TRBV7-9
CASSFSGTDGYTF
TGTGCCAGCAGCTTTTCCGGGACGGATGGCTACACCTTC
>NA|NA|TRBJ2-1|TRBV20-1
CSARQGNNEQFF
TGCAGTGCTAGACAGGGAAACAATGAGCAGTTCTTC
>many|TRBD1|TRBJ1-4|TRBV20-1
CSASRADRDEKLFF
TGCAGTGCTAGTCGGGCGGACAGGGATGAAAAACTGTTTTTT
>few|NA|TRBJ1-2|TRBV7-2
CASSLGEGLSYGYTF
TGTGCCAGCAGCTTAGGGGAGGGCCTCTCCTATGGCTACACCTTC